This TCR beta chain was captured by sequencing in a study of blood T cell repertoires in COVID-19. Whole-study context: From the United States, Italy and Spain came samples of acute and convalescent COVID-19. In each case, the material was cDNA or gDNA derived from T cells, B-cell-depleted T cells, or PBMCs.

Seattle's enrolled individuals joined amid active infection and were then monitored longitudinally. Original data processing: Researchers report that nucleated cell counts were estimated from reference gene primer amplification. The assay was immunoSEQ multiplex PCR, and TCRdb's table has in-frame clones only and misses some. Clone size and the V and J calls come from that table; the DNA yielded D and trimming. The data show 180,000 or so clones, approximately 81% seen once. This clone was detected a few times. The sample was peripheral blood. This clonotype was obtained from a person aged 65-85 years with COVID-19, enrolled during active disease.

The CDR3 is CASSESVGVSEKLFF. The CDR3, as DNA: TGTGCCAGCAGTGAATCGGTGGGCGTCAGTGAAAAACTGTTTTTT. The chain employs TRBV25-1 and TRBJ1-4, with D unclear. This CDR3 comprises 15 residues. The germline V gene has CDR1 MGHDK and CDR2 SYGVNS. V was trimmed by 1 base and J by 7 bases, leaving 13 bases between them.